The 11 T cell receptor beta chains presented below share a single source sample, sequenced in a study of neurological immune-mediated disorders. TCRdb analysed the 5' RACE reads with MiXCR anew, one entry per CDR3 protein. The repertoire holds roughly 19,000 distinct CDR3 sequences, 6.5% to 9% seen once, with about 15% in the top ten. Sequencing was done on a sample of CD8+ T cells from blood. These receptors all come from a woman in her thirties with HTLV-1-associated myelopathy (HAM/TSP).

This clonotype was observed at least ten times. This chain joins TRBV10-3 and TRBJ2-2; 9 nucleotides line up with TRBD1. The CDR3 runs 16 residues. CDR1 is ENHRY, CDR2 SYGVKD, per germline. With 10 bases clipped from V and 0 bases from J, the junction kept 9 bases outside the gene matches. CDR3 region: CATEPRTGANTGELFF. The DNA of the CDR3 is TGTGCCACCGAACCCCGGACAGGGGCGAACACCGGGGAGCTGTTTTTT.

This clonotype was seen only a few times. This CDR3 is CASSESSGSGANVLTF. The CDR3 DNA is TGTGCCAGCAGTGAAAGTTCGGGCTCTGGGGCCAACGTCCTGACTTTC. The chain has TRBV6-1 and TRBJ2-6; D is ambiguous. The CDR3 contains 16 residues. Between the trimmed V and J ends, which lost 2 bases and 0 bases, there was a span of 8 bases. Germline CDR1 MNHNS, CDR2 SASEGT.

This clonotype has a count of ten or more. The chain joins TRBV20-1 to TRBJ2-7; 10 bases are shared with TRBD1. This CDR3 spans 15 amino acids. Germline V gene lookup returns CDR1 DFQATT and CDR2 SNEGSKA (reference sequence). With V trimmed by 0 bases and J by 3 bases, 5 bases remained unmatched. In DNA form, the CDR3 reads TGCAGTGCTAGAGAGAAGGGACAGGGGTTCTACGAGCAGTACTTC. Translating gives CSAREKGQGFYEQYF.

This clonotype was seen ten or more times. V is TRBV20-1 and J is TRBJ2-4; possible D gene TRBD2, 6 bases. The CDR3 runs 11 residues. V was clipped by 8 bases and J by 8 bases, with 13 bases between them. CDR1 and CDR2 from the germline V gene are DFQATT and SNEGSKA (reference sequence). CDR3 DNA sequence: TGCAGTTTCGACTGGGGGGACATTCAGTACTTC. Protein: CSFDWGDIQYF.

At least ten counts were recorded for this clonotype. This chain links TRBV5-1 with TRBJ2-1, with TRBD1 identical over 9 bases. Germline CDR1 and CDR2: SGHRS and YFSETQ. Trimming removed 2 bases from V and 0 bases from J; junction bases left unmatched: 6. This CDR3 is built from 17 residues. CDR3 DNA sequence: TGCGCCAGCAGCTTCGCCGGGACAGGGAGCTCCTACAATGAGCAGTTCTTC. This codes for CASSFAGTGSSYNEQFF. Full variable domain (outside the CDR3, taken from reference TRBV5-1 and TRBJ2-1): KAGVTQTPRYLIKTRGQQVTLSCSPISGHRSVSWYQQTPGQGLQFLFEYFSETQRNKGNFPGRFSGRQFSNSRSEMNVSTLELGDSALYLCASSFAGTGSSYNEQFFGPGTRLTVL.

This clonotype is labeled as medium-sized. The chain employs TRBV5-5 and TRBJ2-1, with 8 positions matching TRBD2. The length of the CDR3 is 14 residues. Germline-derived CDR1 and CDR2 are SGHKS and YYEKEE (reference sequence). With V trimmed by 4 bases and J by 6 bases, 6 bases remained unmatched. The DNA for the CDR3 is TGTGCCAGCAGCCGAAGCGGGGGTGGCAATGAGCAGTTCTTC. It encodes CASSRSGGGNEQFF.

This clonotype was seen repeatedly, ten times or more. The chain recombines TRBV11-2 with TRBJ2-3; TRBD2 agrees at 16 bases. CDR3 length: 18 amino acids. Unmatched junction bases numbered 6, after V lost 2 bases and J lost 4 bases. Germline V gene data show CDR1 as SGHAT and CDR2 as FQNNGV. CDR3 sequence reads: CASSLPGLAGGSADTQYF. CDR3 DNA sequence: TGTGCCAGCAGCTTACCGGGACTAGCGGGGGGGTCCGCAGATACGCAGTATTTT. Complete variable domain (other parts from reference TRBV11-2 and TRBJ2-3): EAGVAQSPRYKIIEKRQSVAFWCNPISGHATLYWYQQILGQGPKLLIQFQNNGVVDDSQLPKDRFSAERLKGVDSTLKIQPAKLEDSAVYLCASSLPGLAGGSADTQYFGPGTRLTVL.

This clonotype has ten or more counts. Written as DNA, the CDR3 is TGCGCCAGCACCCTCCAAGAGACCCAGTACTTC. It is translated as CASTLQETQYF. The chain combines TRBV5-1 with TRBJ2-5; D uncertain. The length of the CDR3 is 11 residues. Looked up from germline, CDR1 is SGHRS and CDR2 is YFSETQ. Trimming left V 6 bases short and J 1 base short, with 4 bases between.

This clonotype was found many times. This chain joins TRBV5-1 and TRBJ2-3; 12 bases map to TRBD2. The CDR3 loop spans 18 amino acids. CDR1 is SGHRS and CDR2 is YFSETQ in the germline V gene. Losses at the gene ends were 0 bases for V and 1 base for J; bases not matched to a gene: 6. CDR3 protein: CASSLGPLAGGRTDTQYF. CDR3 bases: TGCGCCAGCAGCTTGGGCCCACTAGCGGGGGGACGCACAGATACGCAGTATTTT.

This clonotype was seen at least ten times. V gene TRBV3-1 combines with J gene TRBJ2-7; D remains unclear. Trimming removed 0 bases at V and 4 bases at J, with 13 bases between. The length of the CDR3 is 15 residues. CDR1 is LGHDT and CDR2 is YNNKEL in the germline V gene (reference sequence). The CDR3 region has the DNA TGTGCCAGCAGCCAAGAAGGGCGGCGTGCATACGAGCAGTACTTC. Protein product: CASSQEGRRAYEQYF.

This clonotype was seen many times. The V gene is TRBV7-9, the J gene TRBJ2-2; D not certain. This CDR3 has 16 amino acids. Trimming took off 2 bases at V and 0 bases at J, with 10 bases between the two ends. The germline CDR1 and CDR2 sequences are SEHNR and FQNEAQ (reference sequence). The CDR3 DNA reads TGTGCCAGCAGCTTATCCGGGTACGCGAACACCGGGGAGCTGTTTTTT. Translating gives CASSLSGYANTGELFF.